A selection of T cell receptor beta chains follows, all from one sample in a study of T cell responses to AZD1222 COVID-19 vaccine. The table came from immunoSEQ multiplex PCR; TCRdb's copy has only in-frame clones and leaves some out. The repertoire holds around 150,000 clones, with more than 85% as singletons. The sequenced sample was peripheral blood, obtained 28 days after the second AZD1222 dose. The receptors were sampled from an adult who received the AZD1222 COVID-19 vaccine. The CDR3 runs from the conserved cysteine through the conserved F or W. Fields, in order: D gene, J gene, CDR3 length, V gene, CDR3 protein, CDR3 DNA. The D gene is left open where the match is weak.

.	TRBJ1-1	15	TRBV6-5	CASSYSNSQNTEAFF	TGTGCCAGCAGTTACTCGAACAGCCAGAACACTGAAGCTTTCTTT
.	TRBJ1-5	15	TRBV28	CASKIGTFSNQPQHF	TGTGCCAGCAAGATAGGGACGTTTAGCAATCAGCCCCAGCATTTT
.	TRBJ1-3	13	TRBV7-2	CASSRRDGNTIYF	TGTGCCAGCAGTCGGCGGGACGGAAACACCATATATTTT
.	TRBJ1-4	14	TRBV5-5	CASSRTVTNEKLFF	TGTGCCAGCAGTCGGACAGTAACTAATGAAAAACTGTTTTTT
TRBD1	TRBJ2-7	14	TRBV30	CAWNLGQGTYEQYF	TGTGCCTGGAATCTCGGACAGGGGACCTACGAGCAGTACTTC
.	TRBJ1-5	16	TRBV19	CASSPTGQVFNQPQHF	TGTGCCAGTAGCCCAACCGGCCAGGTATTCAATCAGCCCCAGCATTTT
.	TRBJ2-3	13	TRBV3-1/TRBV3-2	CASSQRAEGTQYF	TGTGCCAGCAGCCAAAGAGCGGAGGGTACGCAGTATTTT
.	TRBJ1-6	12	TRBV9	CASSVDAGPLHF	TGTGCCAGCAGCGTGGACGCAGGACCCCTCCACTTT
TRBD1	TRBJ2-5	16	TRBV28	CASSLPDRGEGETQYF	TGTGCCAGCAGTTTACCGGACAGGGGAGAGGGTGAGACCCAGTACTTC
TRBD2	TRBJ2-1	16	TRBV7-9	CASSSSGRSSYNEQFF	TGTGCCAGCAGCTCTAGCGGGAGGAGCTCCTACAATGAGCAGTTCTTC
.	TRBJ2-7	15	TRBV18	CASSTLGQVTYEQYF	TGTGCCAGCTCAACCCTCGGGCAGGTCACCTACGAGCAGTACTTC
.	TRBJ2-2	16	TRBV7-3	CASSRLPGANTGELFF	TGTGCCAGCAGCCGGCTCCCGGGGGCGAACACCGGGGAGCTGTTTTTT
TRBD1	TRBJ1-4	16	TRBV18	CASSSDRGLTNEKLFF	TGTGCCAGCTCATCGGACAGGGGGTTGACTAATGAAAAACTGTTTTTT
TRBD2	TRBJ2-7	14	TRBV2	CASRKSGLVYEQYF	TGTGCCAGCCGAAAGAGCGGACTAGTCTACGAGCAGTACTTC
.	TRBJ1-1	13	TRBV30	CAWSVAEITEAFF	TGTGCCTGGAGTGTAGCAGAGATCACTGAAGCTTTCTTT
TRBD1	TRBJ2-5	14	TRBV10-1	CASSSSQGRETQYF	TGCGCCAGCAGCTCCTCACAGGGGCGAGAGACCCAGTACTTC
.	TRBJ2-7	13	TRBV30	CAWTSVTGFEQYF	TGTGCCTGGACTAGTGTAACGGGTTTCGAGCAGTACTTC